This TCR beta chain was retrieved from a study of blood T cell repertoires in COVID-19. Study information: Collection of acute and convalescent COVID-19 samples took place in the United States, Italy and Spain. T cells, B-cell-depleted T cells, or PBMCs provided the cDNA or gDNA that served as material.

The CDR3 totals 16 residues. J was trimmed by 3 bases and V by 5 bases; bases with no gene match: 13. Per the germline V gene, CDR1 is MGHRA and CDR2 is YSYEKL. Sequencing used immunoSEQ multiplex PCR; TCRdb keeps in-frame clones, though not all of them. The sample has some 240,000 clones, over 80% seen once; the top ten hold about 1.5%. This chain uses TRBV4-1 with TRBJ2-7, with 7 bases lining up with TRBD1. This sequence originates from a woman between 35 and 50 years old who had recovered from COVID-19. The specimen was peripheral blood. CDR3 DNA sequence: TGCGCCAGCAGCGGAGTTGCCGGGACAGAAAACTACGAGCAGTACTTC. Its protein product is CASSGVAGTENYEQYF.